The rows below give T cell receptor beta chains drawn from one sample of a study of somatic mutations in cytotoxic T cells in rheumatoid arthritis. Assay: immunoSEQ multiplex PCR; the TCRdb copy retains only in-frame clones and omits some. The sample has 9,500 to 15,000 clones, roughly four fifths seen once; the top ten hold 11% to 15%. The source material was CD8+ T cells sorted from blood. All receptors derive from a woman aged 60-75 years in good health. The CDR3 runs from the conserved cysteine through the conserved F or W. The order of the fields is clone size, J gene, D gene, V gene, CDR3 protein, CDR3 DNA. A D gene is named only where the DNA matches it firmly. For some rows the clone size is stated as once, few or many, or as a class when expanded; others skip it.

>.|TRBJ2-1|.|TRBV28
CASRAGIKPYNEQFF
TGTGCCAGCAGGGCAGGGATTAAACCCTACAATGAGCAGTTCTTC
>.|TRBJ2-3|TRBD1|TRBV7-3
CASSNYQTGTGDPDTQYF
TGTGCCAGCAGCAATTACCAGACCGGGACAGGGGACCCAGATACGCAGTATTTT
>.|TRBJ2-3|TRBD2|TRBV15
CATSRVPSGTSLTSTDTQYF
TGTGCCACCAGCAGAGTCCCTAGCGGCACCTCTCTCACTAGCACAGATACGCAGTATTTT
>once|TRBJ2-7|TRBD1|TRBV9
CASSAGTESSYEQYF
TGTGCCAGCAGCGCCGGGACAGAGAGCTCCTACGAGCAGTACTTC
>.|TRBJ2-5|TRBD2|TRBV10-3
CAISDIQRGDQETQYF
TGTGCCATCAGTGATATACAGCGGGGGGATCAAGAGACCCAGTACTTC
>.|TRBJ2-3|TRBD1|TRBV9
CASSATGTVTDTQYF
TGTGCCAGCAGCGCGACCGGGACAGTCACAGATACGCAGTATTTT
>.|TRBJ2-5|.|TRBV18
CASSPPELVETQYF
TGTGCCAGCTCACCCCCGGAGTTGGTGGAGACCCAGTACTTC
>.|TRBJ2-5|.|TRBV6-5
CASSYSPWTRGETQYF
TGTGCCAGCAGTTACTCTCCATGGACAAGGGGGGAGACCCAGTACTTC
>.|TRBJ2-2|.|TRBV4-2
CASSQATGLVTGELFF
TGTGCCAGCAGCCAAGCCACAGGGTTAGTGACCGGGGAGCTGTTTTTT
>.|TRBJ2-5|TRBD2|TRBV18
CASSYSGEETQYF
TGTGCCAGCTCATATAGCGGGGAAGAGACCCAGTACTTC
>.|TRBJ2-1|.|TRBV7-9
CASSFNLGLGEQFF
TGTGCCAGCAGCTTTAACTTGGGCTTAGGTGAGCAGTTCTTC
>.|TRBJ2-3|.|TRBV19
CASSTEGTFTDTQYF
TGTGCCAGTAGTACAGAGGGGACTTTCACAGATACGCAGTATTTT
>.|TRBJ1-1|.|TRBV19
CASSIAGGMNTEAFF
TGTGCCAGTAGTATAGCGGGGGGGATGAACACTGAAGCTTTCTTT
>.|TRBJ2-3|.|TRBV9
CASSSEGGPTDTQYF
TGTGCCAGCAGCTCCGAGGGGGGGCCCACAGATACGCAGTATTTT
>.|TRBJ1-1|.|TRBV7-6
CASSPTGNTEAFF
TGTGCCAGCAGCCCGACAGGGAACACTGAAGCTTTCTTT
>.|TRBJ2-1|TRBD2|TRBV2
CASRLAGGNEQFF
TGTGCCAGCAGGTTAGCGGGGGGAAATGAGCAGTTCTTC
>.|TRBJ2-1|TRBD2|TRBV7-8
CASSLPPGTSGGGGEQFF
TGTGCCAGCAGCCTTCCCCCCGGGACTAGCGGGGGAGGGGGTGAGCAGTTCTTC
>.|TRBJ2-1|TRBD1|TRBV13
CASSSETGPNEQFF
TGTGCCAGCAGCTCAGAGACAGGGCCGAATGAGCAGTTCTTC
>.|TRBJ2-1|.|TRBV5-3
CARSLVPSAQLAVDNEQFF
TGTGCCAGAAGCTTGGTCCCTTCGGCTCAGCTAGCAGTTGACAATGAGCAGTTCTTC
>few|TRBJ2-7|TRBD1|TRBV29-1
CSVLLGTGSYEQYF
TGCAGCGTTCTCTTGGGGACAGGGTCCTACGAGCAGTACTTC